This T cell receptor beta chain came from a study of T cells in localized non-small cell lung cancer. Sequencing was performed with immunoSEQ multiplex PCR; in TCRdb, only in-frame clones are kept and a portion is missing. Of tens of thousands of clones listed, 83% are singletons. On this clone: Its cognate antigen is unknown.

Points from the study as a whole: Of the top 100 tumor clones, median around 62 were in adjacent lung, 25 to 30 among its top 100.

There are 11 residues in the CDR3. Germline CDR1 reads MGHRA; CDR2 reads YSYEKL. The ends were cut back, 1 base at V and 6 bases at J, with 1 base in the middle. V and J are TRBV4-1 and TRBJ2-1; D remains unclear. The specimen comprised PBMCs, sampled before any cancer treatment. This sequence originates from a man aged 40 to 70 with stage II lung adenocarcinoma. CDR3 nucleotides: TGCGCCAGCAGCCAAGGCAATGAGCAGTTCTTC. This translates into CASSQGNEQFF.